The 21 T cell receptor beta chains in this list originate from one sample, sequenced in a study of T-cell memory formation after mild COVID-19. TCRdb reanalysed the 5' RACE reads using MiXCR and keeps one entry per CDR3 protein. The sample yields 380,000 or so distinct CDR3 sequences, about an eighth seen once. Sequencing was performed on PBMCs or a T cell subset sorted from them (not recorded which). The receptors were sampled from a man between 18 and 35 years old who had mild COVID-19 (a few samples of this study predate the infection). Cell type and time point are not known.

This clonotype has only a few counts. The chain combines TRBV4-3 with TRBJ2-3, with a tentative D call TRBD2 (5 bases). The CDR3 has 13 residues. Germline assignment: CDR1 LGHNA and CDR2 YSLEER. The V gene lost 0 bases and the J gene lost 9 bases, with 10 bases spanning the gap. Written as DNA, the CDR3 is TGCGCCAGCAGCCAAGAGTATAGCGTAACGCAGTATTTT. Translation gives CASSQEYSVTQYF.

This clonotype came up a few times. The rearrangement links TRBV11-2 to TRBJ2-5; 10 bases agree with TRBD2. Germline V gives CDR1 SGHAT, CDR2 FQNNGV. V dropped 9 bases and J dropped 4; count of bases not matched to a gene: 11. The CDR3 totals 15 residues. The CDR3 nucleotides are TGTGCCAGTCGGCGGACTAGCGGAACTACAGAGACCCAGTACTTC. This gives the protein CASRRTSGTTETQYF.

This chain joins TRBV6-6 and TRBJ1-6, with a possible D match to TRBD1 (5 bases). Germline CDR1 reads MNHNY; CDR2 reads SVGAGI (reference sequence). This CDR3 spans 13 amino acids. The ends were cut back, 7 bases at V and 10 bases at J, with 14 bases in the middle. DNA of the CDR3: TGTGCCAGCACCCAGAGAGGGGAATCACCCCTCCACTTT. It specifies CASTQRGESPLHF.

The chain has TRBV2 and TRBJ1-5; D is ambiguous. CDR3 length equals 15 residues. The V gene lost 6 bases and the J gene lost 4 bases, with 16 bases spanning the gap. Germline CDR1 SNHLY, CDR2 FYNNEI. The CDR3 is CASSATQVPNQPQHF. The CDR3 DNA reads TGTGCCAGCAGCGCGACTCAGGTCCCAAATCAGCCCCAGCATTTT.

The genes are TRBV7-2 and TRBJ2-7, with TRBD2 identical over 7 bases. Germline V gives CDR1 SGHTA, CDR2 FQGNSA. V gave up 2 bases and J gave up 0 bases; unmatched junction bases: 1. This CDR3 region has 14 residues. In DNA, the CDR3 is TGTGCCAGCAGCTTATGGGACTACTCCTACGAGCAGTACTTC. It yields the protein CASSLWDYSYEQYF.

This clonotype was seen more than once but under ten times. This chain joins TRBV29-1 and TRBJ2-3; D perhaps matches TRBD2 (5 bases). Trimming cost V 6 bases and J 2 bases, with 9 bases left between them. The germline V gene has CDR1 SQVTM and CDR2 ANQGSEA. The CDR3 consists of 12 residues. As DNA, the CDR3 is TGCAGCGTCTGGACTGTCACAGATACGCAGTATTTT. This codes for CSVWTVTDTQYF.

The chain uses TRBV4-2 and TRBJ2-1; D ambiguous. The CDR3 spans 12 residues. Per the germline V gene, CDR1 is LGHNA and CDR2 is YNFKEQ. The V end was cut by 1 base, the J end by 7 bases, with 5 bases between. The CDR3 DNA is TGTGCCAGCAGCCAAGTGTCGAATGAGCAGTTCTTC. Protein: CASSQVSNEQFF.

V is TRBV20-1 and J is TRBJ1-3, with a weak D call TRBD1 (5 bases). V lost 6 bases and J lost 3, with 18 bases in between. This CDR3 spans 15 amino acids. In germline, CDR1 is DFQATT, CDR2 SNEGSKA (reference sequence). The CDR3 loop reads CSAPPPARDGNTIYF. Written as DNA, the CDR3 is TGCAGTGCCCCCCCGCCGGCCAGGGATGGAAACACCATATATTTT.

This clonotype was detected only a few times. This chain joins TRBV21-1 and TRBJ2-7; the tabulated D call, TRBD1, remains unverified against the DNA. TRBV21-1 is designated a pseudogene. This CDR3 has 14 residues. The DNA of the CDR3 is TGTGCCAGCAGCAAAGCTCAGGGGGCCTACGAGCAGTACTTC. Translating it yields CASSKAQGAYEQYF.

The chain carries TRBV5-1 and TRBJ2-7; 7 bases align to TRBD1. V lost 2 bases and J lost 3; bases outside the gene matches: 5. The CDR3 consists of 14 residues. Germline V CDR1 and CDR2: SGHRS, YFSETQ. The CDR3 nucleotides are TGCGCCAGCAGCTTAGCACAGGGGCGCTACGAGCAGTACTTC. Translated: CASSLAQGRYEQYF.

V usage is TRBV5-1 and J usage is TRBJ2-3; TRBD2 is a possible D gene (6 bases). Trimming took 0 bases from V and 5 from J, leaving 10 bases between them. The CDR3 is made up of 14 amino acids. Germline-derived CDR1 and CDR2 are SGHRS and YFSETQ. The CDR3 spells CASSLAGTLDTQYF. The CDR3 DNA follows: TGCGCCAGCAGCTTGGCCGGGACTTTAGATACGCAGTATTTT.

The CDR3 DNA is TGCGCCAGCAGCTTGGCTGGGGAGTACAATGAGCAGTTCTTC. It is translated as CASSLAGEYNEQFF. The chain recombines TRBV5-1 with TRBJ2-1, with a tentative D call TRBD2 (5 bases). Trimming shortened V by 0 bases and J by 4 bases, and 8 bases separated the two germline ends. Germline V CDR1 and CDR2: SGHRS, YFSETQ. This CDR3 is built from 14 residues.

The sample holds a few counts of this clonotype. This chain joins TRBV20-1 and TRBJ1-4, with D perhaps TRBD1 (5 bases). V lost 3 bases and J lost 8, with 13 bases in between. Germline lookup yields CDR1 DFQATT and CDR2 SNEGSKA (reference sequence). The CDR3 is 13 amino acids. CDR3 protein: CSARDGTLEKLFF. The CDR3 coding sequence is TGCAGTGCTAGGGACGGGACTTTGGAAAAACTGTTTTTT.

The chain joins TRBV29-1 to TRBJ1-5; D call uncertain. Per the germline V gene, CDR1 is SQVTM and CDR2 is ANQGSEA. This CDR3 contains 12 residues. V shed 4 bases and J shed 5 bases, with 9 bases lying between them. The DNA for the CDR3 is TGCAGCGTTGGGTATTGGGATCAGCCCCAGCATTTT. This gives the protein CSVGYWDQPQHF.

The chain links TRBV5-5 to TRBJ2-1, with TRBD2 matching over 11 bases. In germline, CDR1 is SGHKS, CDR2 YYEKEE (reference sequence). V lost 3 bases to trimming and J lost 4 bases; unmatched junction nucleotides: 6. This CDR3 contains 16 residues. CDR3 in amino acids: CASSSLAGGLYNEQFF. In DNA, the CDR3 is TGTGCCAGCAGCTCATTAGCGGGGGGGCTTTACAATGAGCAGTTCTTC.

The chain joins TRBV21-1 to TRBJ2-3; the DNA was not used to check the table's D call, TRBD2. TRBV21-1 is shown as a pseudogene. The CDR3 runs 17 residues. CDR3 nucleotide sequence: TGTGCCAGCAGCAAGACTAGCGGGGGACTCCAGGGAGATACGCAGTATTTT. This gives the protein CASSKTSGGLQGDTQYF.

This clonotype was observed a handful of times. The chain has TRBV29-1 and TRBJ1-2; D is perhaps TRBD1 (5 bases). V was pared by 0 bases and J by 7 bases, with 18 bases between. Per the germline V gene, CDR1 is SQVTM and CDR2 is ANQGSEA. There are 15 residues in the CDR3. The CDR3 region is CSVEDSGRQGSGYTF. The DNA of the CDR3 is TGCAGCGTTGAAGATTCGGGGAGGCAGGGAAGTGGCTACACCTTC.

The chain joins TRBV28 to TRBJ2-7, with D possibly matching TRBD1 (5 bases). The ends were cut back, 8 bases at V and 4 bases at J, with 6 bases in the middle. The CDR3 consists of 10 residues. CDR1 and CDR2 (germline): MDHEN, SYDVKM. The CDR3 reads CASQGYEQYF. In nucleotides, the CDR3 is TGTGCCAGCCAGGGATACGAGCAGTACTTC.

This clonotype was counted between two and nine times. This sequence joins TRBV3-1 and TRBJ2-1; D remains unclear. This CDR3 spans 16 amino acids. Per the germline V gene, CDR1 is LGHDT and CDR2 is YNNKEL (reference sequence). Trimming shortened V by 4 bases and J by 0 bases, and 13 bases separated the two germline ends. CDR3 coding DNA: TGTGCCAGCAGCCCCCGGATACGGCTCTCCTACAATGAGCAGTTCTTC. Protein product: CASSPRIRLSYNEQFF.

V gene TRBV7-8 combines with J gene TRBJ1-2; possibly TRBD1 for D (5 bases). Germline lookup yields CDR1 SGHVS and CDR2 FQNEAQ. This CDR3 has 15 amino acids. Trimming took 1 base from V and 4 from J, leaving 13 bases between them. The CDR3 reads CASSLERQLGYGYTF. CDR3 sequence (DNA): TGTGCCAGCAGCTTAGAGAGACAGCTAGGCTATGGCTACACCTTC.

The rearrangement links TRBV20-1 to TRBJ1-4; D unclear. This CDR3 is 15 amino acids long. Germline values: CDR1 DFQATT, CDR2 SNEGSKA (reference sequence). V lost 0 bases to trimming and J lost 5 bases, with 13 bases between them. The CDR3 DNA reads as TGCAGTGCTAGAGATCTAAGACGGACGAATGAAAAACTGTTTTTT. Translating gives CSARDLRRTNEKLFF.